The 11 T cell receptor beta chains presented below share a single source sample, sequenced in a study of cytomegalovirus exposure and HLA in healthy donors. TCRdb keeps only in-frame clones here, not all; method: immunoSEQ multiplex PCR. Of 350,000 or so clones in the sample, 70% to 90% were seen once. Sample: PBMCs. These receptors originate from a woman aged 18-35 years in good health and CMV-seronegative.

This clone was counted a single time. The chain has TRBV4-3 and TRBJ2-7, with TRBD2 as a possible D gene (5 bases). The CDR3 runs 16 residues. In germline, CDR1 is LGHNA, CDR2 YSLEER. The V end lost 0 bases, the J end lost 6 bases, and 18 bases lay between the germline ends. The CDR3 region is CASSQEGAGPFREQYF. The DNA of the CDR3 is TGCGCCAGCAGCCAAGAGGGAGCAGGCCCCTTCCGCGAGCAGTACTTC.

The rearrangement links TRBV6-5 to TRBJ2-5; TRBD1 might be the D (5 bases). CDR1 is MNHEY and CDR2 is SVGAGI in the germline V gene. Trimming took 6 bases from V and 2 from J, leaving 13 bases between them. The CDR3 loop spans 14 amino acids. The CDR3: CASSSAGSQETQYF. The CDR3 DNA follows: TGTGCCAGCAGCTCGGCAGGGTCACAAGAGACCCAGTACTTC.

The chain joins TRBV2 to TRBJ2-3, with a weak D call TRBD1 (5 bases). V was shortened by 2 bases and J by 8 bases, with 11 bases between the two germline ends. Germline V gene lookup returns CDR1 SNHLY and CDR2 FYNNEI. The CDR3 is 13 amino acids. CDR3 sequence (DNA): TGTGCCAGCAGTGAACCCCAGGGTGGTACGCAGTATTTT. This translates into CASSEPQGGTQYF.

The rearrangement joins TRBV13 to TRBJ2-5; no definite D call. This CDR3 comprises 13 residues. Looked up from germline, CDR1 is PRHDT and CDR2 is FYEKMQ (reference sequence). V lost 2 bases and J lost 2, with 6 bases in between. The CDR3 region is CASSLPRQETQYF. The CDR3 bases are TGTGCCAGCAGCTTACCCAGGCAAGAGACCCAGTACTTC. Drawing the rest from reference TRBV13 and TRBJ2-5, the complete variable domain is AAGVIQSPRHLIKEKRETATLKCYPIPRHDTVYWYQQGPGQDPQFLISFYEKMQSDKGSIPDRFSAQQFSDYHSELNMSSLELGDSALYFCASSLPRQETQYFGPGTRLLVL.

The rearrangement uses TRBV4-1 and TRBJ2-5, with TRBD1 identical over 7 bases. The V and J ends lost 2 bases and 1 base, in that order; junction bases with no gene match: 4. Germline V gene sequence: CDR1 MGHRA, CDR2 YSYEKL. This CDR3 is built from 15 residues. The CDR3, as DNA: TGCGCCAGCAGCCAACACGACAGGGTCCAAGAGACCCAGTACTTC. As protein: CASSQHDRVQETQYF.

The chain links TRBV5-3 to TRBJ2-5, with no clear D. TRBV5-3 is an ORF; its function is uncertain. The CDR3 spans 17 residues. Trimming shortened V by 3 bases and J by 2 bases, and 20 bases separated the two germline ends. As DNA, the CDR3 is TGTGCCAGAAGCTCCTGGGCCGCCGTGGCACAACAAGAGACCCAGTACTTC. Amino acids: CARSSWAAVAQQETQYF.

The V and J genes are TRBV6-6 and TRBJ1-5, with a weak D call TRBD1 (5 bases). Germline loops: CDR1 MNHNY, CDR2 SVGAGI (reference sequence). The CDR3 consists of 14 residues. V was trimmed by 6 bases and J by 5 bases, leaving 14 bases between them. DNA for the CDR3: TGTGCCAGCAGACCCAGGGATGCCCATCAGCCCCAGCATTTT. Protein product: CASRPRDAHQPQHF.

The chain employs TRBV6-5 and TRBJ1-5; the D is unclear. Germline CDR1 reads MNHEY; CDR2 reads SVGAGI. V dropped 7 bases and J dropped 12 bases, with 16 bases sitting between them. CDR3 length equals 12 residues. The CDR3 DNA sequence: TGTGCCAGCACCAACCGGGTCGGGGACCAGCATTTT. As protein: CASTNRVGDQHF.

The genes are TRBV7-2 and TRBJ2-3; 12 nucleotides align to TRBD2. Germline V lookup: CDR1 SGHTA, CDR2 FQGNSA. The CDR3 is 15 amino acids. Germline trimming cut 5 bases from V and 4 bases from J; bases unmatched to any gene: 4. The CDR3 coding sequence is TGTGCCAGCAGCCTGACTAGCGGGAGAGCAGATACGCAGTATTTT. It codes for CASSLTSGRADTQYF. Drawing the rest from reference TRBV7-2 and TRBJ2-3, the complete variable domain is GAGVSQSPSNKVTEKGKDVELRCDPISGHTALYWYRQSLGQGLEFLIYFQGNSAPDKSGLPSDRFSAERTGGSVSTLTIQRTQQEDSAVYLCASSLTSGRADTQYFGPGTRLTVL.

V gene TRBV28 combines with J gene TRBJ2-2, with D perhaps TRBD2 (6 bases). V lost 6 bases to trimming and J lost 4 bases, with 9 bases between them. Germline V gene lookup returns CDR1 MDHEN and CDR2 SYDVKM. The CDR3 is made up of 13 amino acids. CDR3 nucleotides: TGTGCCAGCAGGCCCGGGAGCACCGGGGAGCTGTTTTTT. It translates to CASRPGSTGELFF.

This chain uses TRBV7-8 with TRBJ2-7, with TRBD2 matching 8 bases. CDR1 and CDR2 from the germline V gene are SGHVS and FQNEAQ. The CDR3 length is 16 residues. V lost 4 bases, J lost 0 bases, and 8 bases stayed unmatched. In nucleotides, the CDR3 is TGTGCCAGCAGCTCTCCACGGGGGGGCCTCTCCTACGAGCAGTACTTC. Its protein product is CASSSPRGGLSYEQYF.